This T cell receptor beta chain was found in a study of blood T cells in healthy people across ages. Findings and caveats of the study: More naive CD4+ cells and higher diversity marked long-lived donors relative to aged donors.

RNA extraction gave at least 5.5 micrograms of total RNA per sample. The use of a sample-barcoded 5' primer and a J-beta primer mix characterized a second PCR of roughly 7 to 11 cycles. Every cDNA molecule bore a tag from a template-switch adaptor containing 12 random nucleotides. Each single sample gave us at least 2.5 million CDR3-containing paired-end reads. TCRdb redid the calling of the 5' RACE reads with MiXCR, one entry per CDR3 protein. The sample comprises some 1.5 million distinct CDR3 sequences, roughly 28% of which are singletons, and 7.7% rests with the top ten. The CDR3 length is 15 residues. Germline-derived CDR1 and CDR2 are SGDLS and YYNGEE. Trimming cost V 4 bases and J 4 bases; bases outside gene matches: 7. This clonotype appeared a single time. The antigen remains undetermined.

The receptor comes from a woman in her 30s in good health. The sample consisted of blood. The V gene is TRBV9, the J gene TRBJ2-1; TRBD2 agrees at 8 bases. CDR3 amino acids: CASSNGGATYNEQFF. For the CDR3, the DNA is TGTGCCAGCAGCAACGGGGGGGCAACGTACAATGAGCAGTTCTTC. The full variable domain, with the rest looked up from reference TRBV9 and TRBJ2-1, is DSGVTQTPKHLITATGQRVTLRCSPRSGDLSVYWYQQSLDQGLQFLIQYYNGEERAKGNILERFSAQQFPDLHSELNLSSLELGDSALYFCASSNGGATYNEQFFGPGTRLTVL.